This T cell receptor beta chain was recorded in a study of CXCR3-negative and CXCR3-positive naive CD8 T cells. The study's findings and limits: The naive subsets expressed comparable surface CD5, and the authors inferred TCR strength from TRB CDR3 properties.

The libraries of TRB cDNA were constructed through 5' RACE using UMI labels. One entry per CDR3 protein, without DNA, is what TCRdb gives after re-calling the 5' RACE reads. The table lists 20,000 to 25,000 distinct CDR3 sequences. This CDR3 is 14 amino acids long. Germline V lookup: CDR1 SNHLY, CDR2 FYNNEI. For this clonotype: Its antigen is as yet unknown.

Sequenced input: memory CD8+ T cells from blood. The clonotype was recovered from a human donor in good health. Some clones in this sample may be carry-over from other donors' samples. The rearrangement links TRBV2 to TRBJ2-7; TCRdb designates TRBD1, a call that cannot be tested without DNA. CDR3: CASSEGDTTYEQYF. Variable domain in full (rest from reference TRBV2 and TRBJ2-7): EPEVTQTPSHQVTQMGQEVILRCVPISNHLYFYWYRQILGQKVEFLVSFYNNEISEKSEIFDDQFSVERPDGSNFTLKIRSTKLEDSAMYFCASSEGDTTYEQYFGPGTRLTVT.